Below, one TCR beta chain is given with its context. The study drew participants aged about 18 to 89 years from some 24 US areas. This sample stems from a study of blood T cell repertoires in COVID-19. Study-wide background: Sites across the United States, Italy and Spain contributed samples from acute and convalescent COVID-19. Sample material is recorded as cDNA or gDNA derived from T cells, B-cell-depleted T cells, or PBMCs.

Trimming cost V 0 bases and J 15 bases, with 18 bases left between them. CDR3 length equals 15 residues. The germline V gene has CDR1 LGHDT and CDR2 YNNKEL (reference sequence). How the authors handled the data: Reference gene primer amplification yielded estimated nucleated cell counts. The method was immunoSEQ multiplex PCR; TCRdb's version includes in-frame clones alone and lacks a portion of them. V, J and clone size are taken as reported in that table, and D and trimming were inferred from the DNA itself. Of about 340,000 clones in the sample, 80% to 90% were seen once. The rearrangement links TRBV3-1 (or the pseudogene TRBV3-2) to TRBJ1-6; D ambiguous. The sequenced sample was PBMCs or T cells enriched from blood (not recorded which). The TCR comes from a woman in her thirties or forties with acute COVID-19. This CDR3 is CASSQDSVGQRVLHF. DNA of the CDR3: TGTGCCAGCAGCCAAGATTCGGTGGGCCAGAGGGTCCTCCACTTT.